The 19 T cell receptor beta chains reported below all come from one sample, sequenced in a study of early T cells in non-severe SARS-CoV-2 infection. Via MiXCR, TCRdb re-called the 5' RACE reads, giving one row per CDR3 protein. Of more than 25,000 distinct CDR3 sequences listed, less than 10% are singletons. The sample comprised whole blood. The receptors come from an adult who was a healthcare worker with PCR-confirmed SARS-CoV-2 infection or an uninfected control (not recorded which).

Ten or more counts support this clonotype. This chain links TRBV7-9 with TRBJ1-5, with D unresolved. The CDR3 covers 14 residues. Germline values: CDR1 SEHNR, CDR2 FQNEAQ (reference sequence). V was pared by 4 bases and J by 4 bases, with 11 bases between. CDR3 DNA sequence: TGTGCCAGCAGCTCGGACGGGGTTAATCAGCCCCAGCATTTT. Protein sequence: CASSSDGVNQPQHF.

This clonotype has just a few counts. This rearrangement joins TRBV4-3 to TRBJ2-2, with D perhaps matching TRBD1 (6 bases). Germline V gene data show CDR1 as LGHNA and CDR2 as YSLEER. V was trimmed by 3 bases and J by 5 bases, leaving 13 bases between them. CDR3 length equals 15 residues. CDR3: CASSQLTGRTGELFF. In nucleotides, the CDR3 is TGCGCCAGCAGCCAGCTAACAGGGCGGACCGGGGAGCTGTTTTTT.

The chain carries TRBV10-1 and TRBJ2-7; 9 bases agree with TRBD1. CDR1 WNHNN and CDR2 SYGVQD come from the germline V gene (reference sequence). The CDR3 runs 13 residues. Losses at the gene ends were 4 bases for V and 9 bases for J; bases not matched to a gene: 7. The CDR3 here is CASSGGTGNVQYF. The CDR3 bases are TGCGCCAGCAGTGGTGGGACAGGGAACGTGCAGTACTTC.

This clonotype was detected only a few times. The CDR3 spells CASSVSQDAETQYF. In nucleotides, the CDR3 is TGTGCCAGCAGCGTAAGTCAGGACGCGGAGACCCAGTACTTC. The V and J genes are TRBV9 and TRBJ2-5; no clear D gene. CDR1 is SGDLS and CDR2 is YYNGEE in the germline V gene. V gave up 1 base and J gave up 5 bases, with 12 bases separating them. This CDR3 region has 14 residues.

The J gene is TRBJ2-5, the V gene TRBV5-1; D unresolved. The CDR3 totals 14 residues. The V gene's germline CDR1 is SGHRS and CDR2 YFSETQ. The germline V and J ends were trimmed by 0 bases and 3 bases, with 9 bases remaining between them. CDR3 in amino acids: CASSLVLQKETQYF. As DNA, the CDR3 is TGCGCCAGCAGCTTGGTACTACAGAAAGAGACCCAGTACTTC.

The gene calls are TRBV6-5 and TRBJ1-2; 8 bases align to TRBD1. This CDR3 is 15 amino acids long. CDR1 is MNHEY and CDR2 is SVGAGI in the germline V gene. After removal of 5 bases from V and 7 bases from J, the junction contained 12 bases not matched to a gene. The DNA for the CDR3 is TGTGCCAGCAGTCCAAGAATTTTGGACAGGGTTGGCTACACCTTC. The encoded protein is CASSPRILDRVGYTF.

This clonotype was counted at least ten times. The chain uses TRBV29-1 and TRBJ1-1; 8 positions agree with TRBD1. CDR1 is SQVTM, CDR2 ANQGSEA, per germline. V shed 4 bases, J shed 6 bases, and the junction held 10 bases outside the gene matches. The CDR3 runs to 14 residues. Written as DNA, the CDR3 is TGCAGCGTTGGCAGGGGGCCGCCGGGATCTGAAGCTTTCTTT. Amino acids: CSVGRGPPGSEAFF.

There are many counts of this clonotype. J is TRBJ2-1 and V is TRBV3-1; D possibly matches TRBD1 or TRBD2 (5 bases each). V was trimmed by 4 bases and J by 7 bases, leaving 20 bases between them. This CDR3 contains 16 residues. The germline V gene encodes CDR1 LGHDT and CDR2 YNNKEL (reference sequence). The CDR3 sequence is CASSLTGTEDINEQFF. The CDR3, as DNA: TGTGCCAGCAGCCTCACCGGGACGGAGGATATTAATGAGCAGTTCTTC.

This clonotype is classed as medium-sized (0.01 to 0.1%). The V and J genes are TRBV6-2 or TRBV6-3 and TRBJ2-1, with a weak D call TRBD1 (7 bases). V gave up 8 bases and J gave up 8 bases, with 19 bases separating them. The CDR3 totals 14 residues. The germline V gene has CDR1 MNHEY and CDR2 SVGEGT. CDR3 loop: CASSRRVRGDEQFF. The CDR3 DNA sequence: TGTGCCAGCTCCAGGAGGGTCAGGGGGGATGAGCAGTTCTTC.

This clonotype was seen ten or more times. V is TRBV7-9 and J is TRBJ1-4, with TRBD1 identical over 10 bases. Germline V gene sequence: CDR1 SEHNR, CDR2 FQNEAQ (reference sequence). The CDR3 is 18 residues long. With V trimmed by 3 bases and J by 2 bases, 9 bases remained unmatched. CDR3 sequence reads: CASSFPGQGGGTNEKLFF. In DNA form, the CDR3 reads TGTGCCAGCAGCTTCCCCGGACAGGGGGGAGGGACTAATGAAAAACTGTTTTTT.

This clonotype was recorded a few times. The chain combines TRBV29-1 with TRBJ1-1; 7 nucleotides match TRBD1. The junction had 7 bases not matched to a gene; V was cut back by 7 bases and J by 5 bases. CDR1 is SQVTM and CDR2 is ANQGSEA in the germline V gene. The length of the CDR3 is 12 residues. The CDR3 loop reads CSAPLQGTEAFF. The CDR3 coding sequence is TGCAGCGCCCCCTTACAGGGGACTGAAGCTTTCTTT.

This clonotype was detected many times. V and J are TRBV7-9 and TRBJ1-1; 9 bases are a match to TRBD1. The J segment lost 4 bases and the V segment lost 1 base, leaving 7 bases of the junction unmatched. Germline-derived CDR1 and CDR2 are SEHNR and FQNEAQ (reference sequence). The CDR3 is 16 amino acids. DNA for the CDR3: TGTGCCAGCAGCTTAGACCCGGGACAGGGCTCCACTGAAGCTTTCTTT. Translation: CASSLDPGQGSTEAFF.

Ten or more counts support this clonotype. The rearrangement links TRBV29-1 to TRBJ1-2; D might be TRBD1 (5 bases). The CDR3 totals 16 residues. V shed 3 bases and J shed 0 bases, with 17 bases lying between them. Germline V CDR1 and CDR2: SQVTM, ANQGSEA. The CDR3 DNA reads TGCAGCGTTGACCCACAGGAGCCAGGAACTAACTATGGCTACACCTTC. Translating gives CSVDPQEPGTNYGYTF.

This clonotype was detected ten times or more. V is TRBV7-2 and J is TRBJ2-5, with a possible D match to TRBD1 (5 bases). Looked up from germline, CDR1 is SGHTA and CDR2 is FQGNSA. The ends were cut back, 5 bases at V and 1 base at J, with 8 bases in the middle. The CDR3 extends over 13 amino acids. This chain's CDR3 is CASSMDIQETQYF. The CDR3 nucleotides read TGTGCCAGCAGCATGGACATCCAAGAGACCCAGTACTTC. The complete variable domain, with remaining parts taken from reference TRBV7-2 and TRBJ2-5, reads GAGVSQSPSNKVTEKGKDVELRCDPISGHTALYWYRQSLGQGLEFLIYFQGNSAPDKSGLPSDRFSAERTGGSVSTLTIQRTQQEDSAVYLCASSMDIQETQYFGPGTRLLVL.

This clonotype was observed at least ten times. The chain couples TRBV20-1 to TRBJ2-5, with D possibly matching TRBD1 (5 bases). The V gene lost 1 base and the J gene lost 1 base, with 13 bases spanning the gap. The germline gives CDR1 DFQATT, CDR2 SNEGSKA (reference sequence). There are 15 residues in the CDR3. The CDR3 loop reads CSARVGARAQETQYF. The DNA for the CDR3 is TGCAGTGCTAGAGTTGGGGCCCGAGCCCAAGAGACCCAGTACTTC.

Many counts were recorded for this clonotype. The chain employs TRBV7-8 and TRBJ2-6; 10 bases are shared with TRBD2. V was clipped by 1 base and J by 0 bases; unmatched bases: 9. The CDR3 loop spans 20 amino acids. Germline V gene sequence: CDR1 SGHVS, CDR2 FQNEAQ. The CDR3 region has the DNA TGTGCCAGCAGCTTAGGTCGACTAGCGGGCGGAAGCTCTGGGGCCAACGTCCTGACTTTC. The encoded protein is CASSLGRLAGGSSGANVLTF.

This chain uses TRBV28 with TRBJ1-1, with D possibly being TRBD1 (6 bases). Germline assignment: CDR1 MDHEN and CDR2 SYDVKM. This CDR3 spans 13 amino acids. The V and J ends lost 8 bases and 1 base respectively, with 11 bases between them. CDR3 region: CASGGPGNTEAFF. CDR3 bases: TGTGCCAGCGGGGGCCCGGGGAACACTGAAGCTTTCTTT.

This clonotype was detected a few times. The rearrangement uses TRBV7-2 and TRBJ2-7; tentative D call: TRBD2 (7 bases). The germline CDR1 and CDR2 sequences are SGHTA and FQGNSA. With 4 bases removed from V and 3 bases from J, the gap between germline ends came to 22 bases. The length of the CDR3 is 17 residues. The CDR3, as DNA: TGTGCCAGCAGCTCCATGGGGCTGGCGGGGGCCTTCTACGAGCAGTACTTC. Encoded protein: CASSSMGLAGAFYEQYF.

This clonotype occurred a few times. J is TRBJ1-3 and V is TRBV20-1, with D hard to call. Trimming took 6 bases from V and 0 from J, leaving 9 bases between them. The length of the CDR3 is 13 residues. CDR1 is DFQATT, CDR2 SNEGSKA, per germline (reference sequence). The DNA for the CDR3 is TGCAGTGCCGCACTGCCCTCTGGAAACACCATATATTTT. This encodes CSAALPSGNTIYF.